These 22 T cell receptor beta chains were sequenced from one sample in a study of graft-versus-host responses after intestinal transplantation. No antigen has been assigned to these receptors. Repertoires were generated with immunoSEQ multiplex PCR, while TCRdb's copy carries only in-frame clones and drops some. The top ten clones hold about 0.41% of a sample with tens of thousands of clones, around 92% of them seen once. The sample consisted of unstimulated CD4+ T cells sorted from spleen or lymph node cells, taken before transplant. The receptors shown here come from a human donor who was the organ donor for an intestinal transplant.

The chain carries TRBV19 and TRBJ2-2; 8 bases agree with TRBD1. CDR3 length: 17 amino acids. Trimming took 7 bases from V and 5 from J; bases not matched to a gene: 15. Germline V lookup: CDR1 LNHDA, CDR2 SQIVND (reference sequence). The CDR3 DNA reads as TGTGCCAGTAATAGTGTAGGGAGACAGGGGATAACCGGGGAGCTGTTTTTT. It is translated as CASNSVGRQGITGELFF.

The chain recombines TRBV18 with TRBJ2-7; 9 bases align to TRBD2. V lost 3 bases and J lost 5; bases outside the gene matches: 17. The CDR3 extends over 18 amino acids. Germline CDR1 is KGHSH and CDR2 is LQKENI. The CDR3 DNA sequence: TGTGCCAGCTCACCTTTTCGGGCGAATAGCGGGGGAAGAAACGAGCAGTACTTC. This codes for CASSPFRANSGGRNEQYF.

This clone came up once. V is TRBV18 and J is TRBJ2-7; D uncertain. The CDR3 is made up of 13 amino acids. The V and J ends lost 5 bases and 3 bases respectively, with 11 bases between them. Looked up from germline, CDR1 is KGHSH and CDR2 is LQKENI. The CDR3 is CASSSGPNYEQYF. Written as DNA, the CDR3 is TGTGCCAGCTCAAGTGGACCAAACTACGAGCAGTACTTC.

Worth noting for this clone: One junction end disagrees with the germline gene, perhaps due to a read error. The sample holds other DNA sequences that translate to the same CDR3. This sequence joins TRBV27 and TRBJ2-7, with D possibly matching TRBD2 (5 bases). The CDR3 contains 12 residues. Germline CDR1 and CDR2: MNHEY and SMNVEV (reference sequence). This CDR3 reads CASSSGISEQYF. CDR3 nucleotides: TGCGCCAGCAGTTCGGGGATAAGCGAGCAGTACTTC.

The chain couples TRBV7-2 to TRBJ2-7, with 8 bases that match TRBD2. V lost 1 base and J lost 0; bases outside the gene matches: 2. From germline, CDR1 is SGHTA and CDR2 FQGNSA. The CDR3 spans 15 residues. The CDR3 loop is CASSLERGLSYEQYF. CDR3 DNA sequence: TGTGCCAGCAGCTTAGAGCGGGGGCTCTCCTACGAGCAGTACTTC.

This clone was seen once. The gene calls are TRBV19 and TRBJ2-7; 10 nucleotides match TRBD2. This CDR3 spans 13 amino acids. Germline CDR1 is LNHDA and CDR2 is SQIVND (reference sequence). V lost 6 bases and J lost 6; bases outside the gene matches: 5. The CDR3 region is CASRSSGGLEQYF. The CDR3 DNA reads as TGTGCCAGTAGAAGTAGCGGGGGGCTCGAGCAGTACTTC. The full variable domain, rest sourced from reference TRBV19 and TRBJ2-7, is DGGITQSPKYLFRKEGQNVTLSCEQNLNHDAMYWYRQDPGQGLRLIYYSQIVNDFQKGDIAEGYSVSREKKESFPLTVTSAQKNPTAFYLCASRSSGGLEQYFGPGTRLTVT.

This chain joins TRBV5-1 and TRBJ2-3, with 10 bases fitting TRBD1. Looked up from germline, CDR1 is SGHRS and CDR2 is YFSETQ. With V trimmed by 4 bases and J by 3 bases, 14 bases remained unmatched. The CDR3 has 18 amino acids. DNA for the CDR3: TGCGCCAGCAGCGGGGACAGGGGCCGACAACGTATAACAGATACGCAGTATTTT. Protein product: CASSGDRGRQRITDTQYF. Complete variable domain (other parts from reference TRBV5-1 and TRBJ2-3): KAGVTQTPRYLIKTRGQQVTLSCSPISGHRSVSWYQQTPGQGLQFLFEYFSETQRNKGNFPGRFSGRQFSNSRSEMNVSTLELGDSALYLCASSGDRGRQRITDTQYFGPGTRLTVL.

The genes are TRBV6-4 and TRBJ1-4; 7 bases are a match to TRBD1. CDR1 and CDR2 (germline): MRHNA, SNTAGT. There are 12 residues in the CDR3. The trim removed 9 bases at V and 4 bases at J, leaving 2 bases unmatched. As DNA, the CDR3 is TGTGCCAGGACAGGGCTTAATGAAAAACTGTTTTTT. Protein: CARTGLNEKLFF.

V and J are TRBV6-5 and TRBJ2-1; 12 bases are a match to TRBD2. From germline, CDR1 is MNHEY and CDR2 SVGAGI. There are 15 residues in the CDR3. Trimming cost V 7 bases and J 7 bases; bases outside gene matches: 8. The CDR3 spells CASTSSGRGLNEQFF. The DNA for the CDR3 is TGTGCCAGCACCTCTAGCGGGAGGGGACTGAATGAGCAGTTCTTC.

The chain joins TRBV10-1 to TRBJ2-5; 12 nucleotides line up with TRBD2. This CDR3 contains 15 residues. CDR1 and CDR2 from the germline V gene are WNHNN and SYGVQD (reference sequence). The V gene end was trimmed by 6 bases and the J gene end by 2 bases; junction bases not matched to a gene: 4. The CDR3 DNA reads TGCGCCAGCAGGAGACTAGCGGGAGATCAAGAGACCCAGTACTTC. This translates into CASRRLAGDQETQYF.

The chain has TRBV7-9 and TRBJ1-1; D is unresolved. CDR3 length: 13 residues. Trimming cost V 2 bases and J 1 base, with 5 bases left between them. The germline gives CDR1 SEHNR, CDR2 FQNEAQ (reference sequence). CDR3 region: CASSLSQNTEAFF. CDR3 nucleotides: TGTGCCAGCAGCTTATCACAGAACACTGAAGCTTTCTTT.

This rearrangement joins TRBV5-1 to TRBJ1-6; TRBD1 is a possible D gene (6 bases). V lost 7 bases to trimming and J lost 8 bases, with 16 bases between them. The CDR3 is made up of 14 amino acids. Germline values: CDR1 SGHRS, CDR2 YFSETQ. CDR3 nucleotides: TGCGCCAGCCGATTCCAGGGGAGGTATTCACCCCTCCACTTT. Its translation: CASRFQGRYSPLHF.

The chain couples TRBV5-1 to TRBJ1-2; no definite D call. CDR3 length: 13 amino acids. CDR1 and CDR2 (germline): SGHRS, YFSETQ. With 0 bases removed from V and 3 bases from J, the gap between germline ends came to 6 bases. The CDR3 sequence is CASSLVTDYGYTF. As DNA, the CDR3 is TGCGCCAGCAGCTTGGTAACTGACTATGGCTACACCTTC.

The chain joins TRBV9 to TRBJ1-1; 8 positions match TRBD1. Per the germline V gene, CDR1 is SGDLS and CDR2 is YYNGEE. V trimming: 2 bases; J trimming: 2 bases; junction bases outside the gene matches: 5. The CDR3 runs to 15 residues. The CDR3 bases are TGTGCCAGCAGCGTCATTGACAGGGGAAACACTGAAGCTTTCTTT. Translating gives CASSVIDRGNTEAFF.

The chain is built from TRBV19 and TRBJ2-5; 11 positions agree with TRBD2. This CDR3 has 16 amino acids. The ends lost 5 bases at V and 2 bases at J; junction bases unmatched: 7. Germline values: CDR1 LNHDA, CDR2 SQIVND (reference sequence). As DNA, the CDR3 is TGTGCCAGTAGTCCCCGACTAGCGGGGACTCAAGAGACCCAGTACTTC. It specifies CASSPRLAGTQETQYF.

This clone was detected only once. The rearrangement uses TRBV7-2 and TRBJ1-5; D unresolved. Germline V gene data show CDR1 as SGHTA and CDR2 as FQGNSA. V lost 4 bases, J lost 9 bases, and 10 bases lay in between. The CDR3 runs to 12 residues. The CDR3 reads CASSSGEGPQHF. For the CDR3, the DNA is TGTGCCAGCAGCTCCGGGGAAGGGCCCCAGCATTTT.

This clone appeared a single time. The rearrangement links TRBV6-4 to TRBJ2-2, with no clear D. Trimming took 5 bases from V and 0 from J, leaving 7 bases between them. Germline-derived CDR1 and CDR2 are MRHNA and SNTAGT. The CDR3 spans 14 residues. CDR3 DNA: TGTGCCAGCAGTATCGGTCCGAACACCGGGGAGCTGTTTTTT. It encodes CASSIGPNTGELFF.

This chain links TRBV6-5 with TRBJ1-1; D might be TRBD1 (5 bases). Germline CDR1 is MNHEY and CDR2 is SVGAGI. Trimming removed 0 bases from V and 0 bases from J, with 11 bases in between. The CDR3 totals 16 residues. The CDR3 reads CASSYSWYRMNTEAFF. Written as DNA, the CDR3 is TGTGCCAGCAGTTACTCATGGTACAGGATGAACACTGAAGCTTTCTTT.

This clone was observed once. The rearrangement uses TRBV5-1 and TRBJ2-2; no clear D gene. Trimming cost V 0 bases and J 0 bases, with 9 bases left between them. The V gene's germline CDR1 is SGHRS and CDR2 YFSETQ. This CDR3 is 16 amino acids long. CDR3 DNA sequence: TGCGCCAGCAGCTTGGAAAGCCTGGCGAACACCGGGGAGCTGTTTTTT. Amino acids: CASSLESLANTGELFF.

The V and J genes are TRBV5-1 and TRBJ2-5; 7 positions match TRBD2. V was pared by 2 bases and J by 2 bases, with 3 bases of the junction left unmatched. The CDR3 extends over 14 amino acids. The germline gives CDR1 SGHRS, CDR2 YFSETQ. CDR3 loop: CASSFGRAQETQYF. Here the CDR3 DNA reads TGCGCCAGCAGCTTTGGGAGGGCTCAAGAGACCCAGTACTTC.

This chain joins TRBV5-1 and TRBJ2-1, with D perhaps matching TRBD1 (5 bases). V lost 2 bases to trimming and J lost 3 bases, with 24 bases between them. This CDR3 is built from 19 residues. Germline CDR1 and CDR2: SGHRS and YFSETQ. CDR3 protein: CASSLSPRGQSQHYNEQFF. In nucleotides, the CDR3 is TGCGCCAGCAGCTTATCTCCAAGGGGTCAATCACAACACTACAATGAGCAGTTCTTC.

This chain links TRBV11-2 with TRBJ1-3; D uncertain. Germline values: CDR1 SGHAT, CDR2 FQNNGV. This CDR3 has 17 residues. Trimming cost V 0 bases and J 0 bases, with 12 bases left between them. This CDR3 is CASSLDRGRISGNTIYF. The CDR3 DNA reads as TGTGCCAGCAGCTTAGATCGTGGCAGGATCTCTGGAAACACCATATATTTT.